The rows below give T cell receptor beta chains drawn from one sample of a study of blood T cells in healthy people across ages. TCRdb independently ran MiXCR on the 5' RACE reads; one entry per CDR3 protein. Of roughly 900,000 distinct CDR3 sequences in the sample, under 35% are singletons; the top ten hold about 18%. Sequenced input: blood. The receptors shown here come from a woman older than 75 in good health. The CDR3 runs from the conserved cysteine through the conserved F or W. The size field is filled for only some rows; it gives once, few, many or a size class.

CDR3 protein	J gene	V gene	clone size
CASSPGQRLDTQYF	TRBJ2-3	TRBV5-1	many
CASRSGTGPYYGYTF	TRBJ1-2	TRBV7-9	many
CASSFAGGATPMRILYF	TRBJ1-3	TRBV5-1	-
CASSFNSGGETQYF	TRBJ2-5	TRBV5-1	-
CATSLDRANYGYTF	TRBJ1-2	TRBV15	many
CASSLLGGGARDTQYF	TRBJ2-3	TRBV13	few
CSARDPAGKEKLFF	TRBJ1-4	TRBV20-1	-
CASSEADGLAADEQYF	TRBJ2-5	TRBV2	few
CASYSTRQWGQETQYF	TRBJ2-5	TRBV18	many
CSASRGALAKNIQYF	TRBJ2-4	TRBV20-1	few
CASSLMDSPLHF	TRBJ1-6	TRBV7-9	few
CASSLDGAGEQYF	TRBJ2-7	TRBV7-2	-
CASAGAGANVRTF	TRBJ2-6	TRBV12-3/TRBV12-4	-
CASSPKDRVYGYTF	TRBJ1-2	TRBV6-2/TRBV6-3	many
CASSYPWQPQHF	TRBJ1-5	TRBV6-2/TRBV6-3	many
CASSDGEGSYNEQYF	-	TRBV9	-
CASSLGGPYYEQYF	TRBJ2-7	TRBV7-2	many
CATSRGVGTDTQYF	TRBJ2-3	TRBV15	many
CASSVGPEGVYEQYF	TRBJ2-7	TRBV9	many
CASSYSGRREAFF	TRBJ1-1	TRBV6-5	few
CASSSRLDRGHEQYF	TRBJ2-7	TRBV6-2/TRBV6-3	few
CATSEGMGQTYEQYF	TRBJ2-7	TRBV24-1	-
CASSGQGSYGYTF	TRBJ1-2	TRBV10-1	many
CASSPPLKGALNYGYTF	TRBJ1-2	TRBV18	-
CAWSRGQGKNGQYF	TRBJ2-5	TRBV30	few
CASSSVGEKLFF	TRBJ1-4	TRBV5-6	few
CASRVSGHLNTEAFF	TRBJ1-1	TRBV2	-
CASSRVGGQGNEQYF	TRBJ2-5	TRBV6-1	few
CASSLRGQGADTQYF	TRBJ2-3	TRBV7-6	-
CASSFRGSGVLEAFF	TRBJ1-1	TRBV12-3/TRBV12-4	few
CASSPRRGSDSPLHF	TRBJ1-6	TRBV9	many
CASSVAGGGATGANVLTF	TRBJ2-6	TRBV9	-
CASSPSVDTQYF	TRBJ2-3	TRBV6-2/TRBV6-3	many
CASSSERGDRVF	TRBJ2-1	TRBV7-2	many
CASSLGRGPNTEAFF	TRBJ1-1	TRBV7-8	-
CASSFGLAGIDTQYF	TRBJ2-3	TRBV11-2	many
CASSRRHPGAFF	TRBJ1-1	TRBV7-2	few
CSGLAGDRVTGELFF	TRBJ2-2	TRBV20-1	few
CASSISQNTEAFF	TRBJ1-1	TRBV18	-
CASLAGTSYNEQFF	TRBJ2-1	TRBV6-2/TRBV6-3	many
CASRWDSLNTEAFF	TRBJ1-1	TRBV6-2/TRBV6-3	-